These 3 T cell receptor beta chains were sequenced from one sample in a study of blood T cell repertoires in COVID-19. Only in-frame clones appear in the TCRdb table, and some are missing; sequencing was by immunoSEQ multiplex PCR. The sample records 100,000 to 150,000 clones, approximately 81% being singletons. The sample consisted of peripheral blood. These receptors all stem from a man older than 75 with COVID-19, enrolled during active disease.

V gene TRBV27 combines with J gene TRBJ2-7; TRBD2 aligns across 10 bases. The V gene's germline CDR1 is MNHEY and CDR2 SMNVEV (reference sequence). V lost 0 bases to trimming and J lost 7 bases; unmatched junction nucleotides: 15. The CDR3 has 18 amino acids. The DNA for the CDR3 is TGTGCCAGCAGTTTATCGACAATAAGCGGGAGGGCCGAGGGAGAGCAGTACTTC. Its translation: CASSLSTISGRAEGEQYF.

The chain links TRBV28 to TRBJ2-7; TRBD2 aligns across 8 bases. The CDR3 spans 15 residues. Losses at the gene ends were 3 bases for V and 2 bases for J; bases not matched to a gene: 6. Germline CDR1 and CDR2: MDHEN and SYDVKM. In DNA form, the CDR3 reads TGTGCCAGCAGTTTCTTAGCGGGAAGACCCTACGAGCAGTACTTC. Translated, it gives CASSFLAGRPYEQYF. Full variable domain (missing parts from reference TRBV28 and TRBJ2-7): DVKVTQSSRYLVKRTGEKVFLECVQDMDHENMFWYRQDPGLGLRLIYFSYDVKMKEKGDIPEGYSVSREKKERFSLILESASTNQTSMYLCASSFLAGRPYEQYFGPGTRLTVT.

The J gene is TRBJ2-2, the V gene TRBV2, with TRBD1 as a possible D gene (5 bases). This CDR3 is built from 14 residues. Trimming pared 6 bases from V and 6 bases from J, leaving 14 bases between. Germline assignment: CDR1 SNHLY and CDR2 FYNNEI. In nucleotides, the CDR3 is TGTGCCAGCAGGGGGCCTCTTGAACCCGGGGAGCTGTTTTTT. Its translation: CASRGPLEPGELFF. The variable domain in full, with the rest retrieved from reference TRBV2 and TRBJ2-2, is EPEVTQTPSHQVTQMGQEVILRCVPISNHLYFYWYRQILGQKVEFLVSFYNNEISEKSEIFDDQFSVERPDGSNFTLKIRSTKLEDSAMYFCASRGPLEPGELFFGEGSRLTVL.